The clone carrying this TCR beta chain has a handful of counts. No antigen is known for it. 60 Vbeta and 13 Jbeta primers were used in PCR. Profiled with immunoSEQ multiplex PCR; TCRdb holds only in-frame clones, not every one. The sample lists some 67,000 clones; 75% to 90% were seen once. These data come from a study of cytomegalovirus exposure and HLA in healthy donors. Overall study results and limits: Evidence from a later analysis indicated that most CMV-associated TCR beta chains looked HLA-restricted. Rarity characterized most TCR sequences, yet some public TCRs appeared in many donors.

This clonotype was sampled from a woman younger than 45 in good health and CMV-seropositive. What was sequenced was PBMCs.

The CDR3 spells CASSPLKESFQETQYF. The CDR3 coding sequence is TGTGCCAGCAGTCCCTTGAAGGAGTCCTTCCAAGAGACCCAGTACTTC. The chain employs TRBV12-1 and TRBJ2-5; TRBD2, the D gene given by the table, was not confirmed from the DNA. TRBV12-1 is shown as a pseudogene. The CDR3 consists of 16 residues.